Listed below are T cell receptor beta chains from one sample, sequenced in a study of T cells in Graves' hyperthyroidism and ophthalmopathy. TCRdb called the multiplex PCR reads again in MiXCR, with one record for every CDR3 protein. This sample has some 350,000 distinct CDR3 sequences, with nearly 15% found just once. Source material: blood. The receptors shown here come from a woman in her fifties or sixties with Graves' ophthalmopathy. Both conserved end residues are part of each CDR3. D genes are given only for firm matches. Clone size, where shown, is once, few, many, or a class for clones that have expanded.

CDR3 DNA,CDR3 protein,J gene,V gene,D gene,clone size
TGTGCCAGCAGTGAAGTGACAGCTAATTCACCCCTCCACTTT,CASSEVTANSPLHF,TRBJ1-6,TRBV6-1,-,-
TGTGCCAGCAGTTTATCTGGGAGGGGCTCTGGAAACACCATATATTTT,CASSLSGRGSGNTIYF,TRBJ1-3,TRBV28,-,-
TGTGCCAGCCAGCGGGAGAGAACCGGGGAGCTGTTTTTT,CASQRERTGELFF,TRBJ2-2,TRBV6-1,TRBD2,many
TGTGCCAGTAGTCCCCGCGGGACAGCTAGCACAGATACGCAGTATTTT,CASSPRGTASTDTQYF,TRBJ2-3,TRBV19,-,-
TGCAGCGGGAGGCAGTGGAACAATGAGCAGTTCTTC,CSGRQWNNEQFF,TRBJ2-1,TRBV29-1,-,few
TGTGCCAGCAGTTTAAAAAGGGCCGGGGAGCTGTTTTTT,CASSLKRAGELFF,TRBJ2-2,TRBV27,-,many
TGTGCCAGCAGCCTCACAGGGGGCTGGGACGAGCAGTACTTC,CASSLTGGWDEQYF,TRBJ2-7,TRBV28,TRBD1,many
TGCAGTGCTAGATCCGGGACAGGGGGCAATCAGCCCCAGCATTTT,CSARSGTGGNQPQHF,TRBJ1-5,TRBV20-1,TRBD1,-
TGTGCCAGCAGCGCTACCGTTGAGCAGTTCTTC,CASSATVEQFF,TRBJ2-1,TRBV11-2,-,many
TGTGCCAGCAGCCAGACAGGGTACCCAGATACGCAGTATTTT,CASSQTGYPDTQYF,TRBJ2-3,TRBV7-2,TRBD1,many
TGTGCCAGCAGCCCCCCGGACAGGGGGCCTGAGCAGTTCTTC,CASSPPDRGPEQFF,TRBJ2-1,TRBV7-2,TRBD1,many
TGTGCCAGCAGTTTGTATAAAGGTGCGCAGGGAGAAGTCGTAAATGAGCAGTTCTTC,CASSLYKGAQGEVVNEQFF,TRBJ2-1,TRBV28,-,many
TGTGCCAGCAGTTACGACAGGCTGTCACGGGTGGCCCAGTACTTC,CASSYDRLSRVAQYF,TRBJ2-5,TRBV6-5,-,-
TGTGCCATCAGTCCAGTGGAGTCTGGAAACACCATATATTTT,CAISPVESGNTIYF,TRBJ1-3,TRBV10-3,-,-
TGTGCCAGCTCCCCCCCGACAGGGGATTTCGCTGAAGCTTTCTTT,CASSPPTGDFAEAFF,TRBJ1-1,TRBV28,TRBD1,many
TGTGCCACAACACAGAGTTGGACTCTCTCTGGGGCCAACGTCCTGACTTTC,CATTQSWTLSGANVLTF,TRBJ2-6,TRBV19,-,few
TGTGCCAGCAGGGCCGGCCTGGGCTACACCTTC,CASRAGLGYTF,TRBJ1-2,TRBV2,-,many
TGTGCCAGCTCACCACAGGGACACTTACAGTTCTTC,CASSPQGHLQFF,TRBJ2-1,TRBV18,-,many
TGCAGTCTTCCCGACCTGGAGCTGCAAGAGACCCAGTACTTC,CSLPDLELQETQYF,TRBJ2-5,TRBV20-1,-,many
TGCAGTGCTAGTGGGACAGACTATGGCTACACCTTC,CSASGTDYGYTF,TRBJ1-2,TRBV20-1,TRBD1,few
TGCAGCGCCCAGTCGGGGGCCGACGAGCAGTACTTC,CSAQSGADEQYF,TRBJ2-7,TRBV29-1,-,many
TGTGCCAGCAGTACTGGGACTAGCGGGTTTTACAATGAGCAGTTCTTC,CASSTGTSGFYNEQFF,TRBJ2-1,TRBV2,TRBD2,few
TGTGCCAGCAGCGGCGGGAGTGCCTACAATGAGCAGTTCTTC,CASSGGSAYNEQFF,TRBJ2-1,TRBV27,TRBD2,-
TGTGCCAGCAACAAGGAGTCCTACAATGAGCAGTTCTTC,CASNKESYNEQFF,TRBJ2-1,TRBV2,-,many
TGTGCCAGCAGTGAAAGGACCCTCTACGAGCAGTACTTC,CASSERTLYEQYF,TRBJ2-7,TRBV6-1,-,many
TGTGCCAGCAGGGCCGGGACAGCGTACGAGCAGTACTTC,CASRAGTAYEQYF,TRBJ2-7,TRBV12-3/TRBV12-4,TRBD1,few
TGTGTCAGCAGCCAGTTCCAAGAGACCCAGTACTTC,CVSSQFQETQYF,TRBJ2-5,TRBV3-1,-,few
TGTGCCATCAGTGAGTCTGGGACAGGGGGAGATACGCAGTATTTT,CAISESGTGGDTQYF,TRBJ2-3,TRBV10-3,TRBD1,few
TGTGCCAGAACAGGGAAGAGGCAGCCCCAGCATTTT,CARTGKRQPQHF,TRBJ1-5,TRBV2,-,many
TGTGCCAGCAGCTTTGGGACTAGCGGGAGAGGGGAGACCCAGTACTTC,CASSFGTSGRGETQYF,TRBJ2-5,TRBV7-8,TRBD2,many
TGTGCCAGCAGTCCCCGGGACAGGGAGAATGAGCAGTTCTTC,CASSPRDRENEQFF,TRBJ2-1,TRBV2,TRBD1,many
TGTGCCAGCAGTGAAGACCCCGCCGGTAGCAATCAGCCCCAGCATTTT,CASSEDPAGSNQPQHF,TRBJ1-5,TRBV6-1,-,many
TGTGCCAGCAGCTTAGGGCCAAGCACAGATACGCAGTATTTT,CASSLGPSTDTQYF,TRBJ2-3,TRBV11-3,-,many
TGCAGCGCAGAAAGGTTGGGCCAGGGGAACACTGAAGCTTTCTTT,CSAERLGQGNTEAFF,TRBJ1-1,TRBV29-1,-,-
TGTGCCAGCAGCCCCCGACTAGCGCAAGGCACAGATACGCAGTATTTT,CASSPRLAQGTDTQYF,TRBJ2-3,TRBV7-2,TRBD2,few
TGTGCCAGCAGTTTACAGGGGGTGACTCAGCCCCAGCATTTT,CASSLQGVTQPQHF,TRBJ1-5,TRBV12-3/TRBV12-4,TRBD1,many
TGTGCCAGCAGCTTTTCGACTCCCTACGAGCAGTACTTC,CASSFSTPYEQYF,TRBJ2-7,TRBV5-6,-,many
TGTGCCAGCAGCTTGGCCGGGGGGGCTATCGACAATGAGCAGTTCTTC,CASSLAGGAIDNEQFF,TRBJ2-1,TRBV5-4,TRBD2,-
TGCAGTGCTAGAGACTCTAGCGGGAGGTCCTGGAGCACAGATACGCAGTATTTT,CSARDSSGRSWSTDTQYF,TRBJ2-3,TRBV20-1,TRBD2,few
TGTGCCAGCAGTTCCCCGAGGACTAGCGGGATGATCACAGATACGCAGTATTTT,CASSSPRTSGMITDTQYF,TRBJ2-3,TRBV27,TRBD2,few
TGTGCCAGCAGCCTCCAAAGCACCGGGGAGCTGTTTTTT,CASSLQSTGELFF,TRBJ2-2,TRBV7-9,-,-
TGTGCCAGCAGCGCCGGGACGTACCAAGAGACCCAGTACTTC,CASSAGTYQETQYF,TRBJ2-5,TRBV9,-,few
TGTGCCAGCAGCGTAGCCGGGACAGGGCGCAATGAGCAGTTCTTC,CASSVAGTGRNEQFF,TRBJ2-1,TRBV9,TRBD1,-
TGTGCCAGCAGGGCGGCGGGACTCCCAGACTCTGGGGCCAACGTCCTGACTTTC,CASRAAGLPDSGANVLTF,TRBJ2-6,TRBV5-6,-,few
TGTGCCAGCTCACCAGCTAGCGTGGAAAACATTCAGTACTTC,CASSPASVENIQYF,TRBJ2-4,TRBV18,-,many
TGTGCCAGCAGGCTGACGGCCGCTGGAAACACCATATATTTT,CASRLTAAGNTIYF,TRBJ1-3,TRBV12-3/TRBV12-4,-,many
TGCGTCAGCAGCCTGAGGGAGACCCAGTACTTC,CVSSLRETQYF,TRBJ2-5,TRBV5-1,-,once
TGCGCCAGCAGGCAAGGCGGACGGAACACCGGGGAGCTGTTTTTT,CASRQGGRNTGELFF,TRBJ2-2,TRBV5-1,-,many
TGTGCCAGCAGTTCTAGCACCCACTTTGGGGAGCAGTACTTC,CASSSSTHFGEQYF,TRBJ2-7,TRBV12-3/TRBV12-4,-,many